The 8 T cell receptor beta chains presented below share a single source sample, sequenced in a study of blood T cell repertoires in COVID-19. Measured with immunoSEQ multiplex PCR; TCRdb has only the in-frame clones, and not every one. The sample has some 50,000 clones; about four fifths are singletons. Specimen: peripheral blood. The source is an elderly woman with acute or convalescent COVID-19.

This chain links TRBV28 with TRBJ2-2, with 7 nucleotides matching TRBD1. V shed 4 bases and J 5 bases; nucleotides not matched to a gene: 7. CDR1 is MDHEN and CDR2 is SYDVKM in the germline V gene. This CDR3 is 15 amino acids long. CDR3 nucleotide sequence: TGTGCCAGCAGTTCACGACAGGGTTGGACCGGGGAGCTGTTTTTT. Protein sequence: CASSSRQGWTGELFF.

This sequence joins TRBV11-2 and TRBJ2-7; D is uncertain. The CDR3 spans 11 residues. V gave up 5 bases and J gave up 9 bases, with 11 bases separating them. In germline, CDR1 is SGHAT, CDR2 FQNNGV. Written as DNA, the CDR3 is TGTGCCAGCAGCCCGGGTGAAGCGCAGTACTTC. Translating gives CASSPGEAQYF.

There are a few counts of this clone. This chain links TRBV5-1 with TRBJ2-6; a weak D match, TRBD1 (5 bases). Trimming stripped 4 bases from V and 1 base from J, with 6 bases between. Germline-derived CDR1 and CDR2 are SGHRS and YFSETQ. The CDR3 has 14 amino acids. CDR3 protein: CASSAGSGANVLTF. The CDR3 nucleotides read TGCGCCAGCAGCGCAGGGTCTGGGGCCAACGTCCTGACTTTC. Looking up the rest from reference TRBV5-1 and TRBJ2-6 gives the full variable domain: KAGVTQTPRYLIKTRGQQVTLSCSPISGHRSVSWYQQTPGQGLQFLFEYFSETQRNKGNFPGRFSGRQFSNSRSEMNVSTLELGDSALYLCASSAGSGANVLTFGAGSRLTVL.

The J gene is TRBJ1-3, the V gene TRBV28; possible D gene TRBD1, 5 bases. The CDR3 is 14 residues long. Trimming shortened V by 6 bases and J by 4 bases, and 13 bases separated the two germline ends. Germline V gives CDR1 MDHEN, CDR2 SYDVKM. The CDR3 DNA sequence: TGTGCCAGCAGGACGCGGGGCCGGGGAAACACCATATATTTT. Protein: CASRTRGRGNTIYF.

This chain joins TRBV19 and TRBJ2-5; no clear D. CDR1 and CDR2 from the germline V gene are LNHDA and SQIVND (reference sequence). V was pared by 10 bases and J by 2 bases, with 14 bases between. The CDR3 length is 13 residues. DNA for the CDR3: TGTGCCAACCCTGCCCACGGGCAAGAGACCCAGTACTTC. This gives the protein CANPAHGQETQYF.

V usage is TRBV5-4 and J usage is TRBJ2-1; 8 bases fit TRBD2. The V segment lost 2 bases and the J segment 6 bases; nucleotides outside the gene matches: 7. Germline lookup yields CDR1 SGHNT and CDR2 YYREEE (reference sequence). This CDR3 comprises 15 residues. Here the CDR3 reads CASSFTGTSFNEQFF. The CDR3 DNA sequence: TGTGCCAGCAGCTTTACCGGGACTAGTTTCAATGAGCAGTTCTTC.

V usage is TRBV19 and J usage is TRBJ1-2; D is possibly TRBD1 (6 bases). The CDR3 extends over 15 amino acids. Germline values: CDR1 LNHDA, CDR2 SQIVND (reference sequence). V lost 7 bases, J lost 3 bases, and 18 bases lay in between. The CDR3 nucleotides are TGTGCCAGTAACCCAGCAGGACAGATCGACTATGGCTACACCTTC. It yields the protein CASNPAGQIDYGYTF.

This clone has more than one count but fewer than ten. The V and J genes are TRBV6-4 and TRBJ2-1; D unclear. V lost 6 bases, J lost 0 bases, and 15 bases lay in between. Germline assignment: CDR1 MRHNA and CDR2 SNTAGT. The length of the CDR3 is 16 residues. CDR3 sequence: CASRALSTSSYNEQFF. For the CDR3, the DNA is TGTGCCAGCAGAGCACTTAGCACCAGCTCCTACAATGAGCAGTTCTTC.